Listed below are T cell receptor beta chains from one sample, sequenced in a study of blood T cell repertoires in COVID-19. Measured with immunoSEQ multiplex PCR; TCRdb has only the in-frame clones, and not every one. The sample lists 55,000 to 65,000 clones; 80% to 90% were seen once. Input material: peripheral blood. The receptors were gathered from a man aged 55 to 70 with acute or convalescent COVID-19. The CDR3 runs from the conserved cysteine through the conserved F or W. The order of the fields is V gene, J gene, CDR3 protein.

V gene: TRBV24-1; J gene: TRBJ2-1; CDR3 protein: CATSDPGTGAYNEQFF
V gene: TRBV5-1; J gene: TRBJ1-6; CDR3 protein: CASSLGTDYNSPLHF
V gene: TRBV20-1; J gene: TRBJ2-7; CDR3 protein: CSARGTYEQYF
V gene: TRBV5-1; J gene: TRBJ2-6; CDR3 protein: CASSFGGGANVLTF
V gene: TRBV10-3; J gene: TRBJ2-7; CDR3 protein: CAIRGGRADYEQYF
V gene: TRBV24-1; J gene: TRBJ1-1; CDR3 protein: CATSDFPRAEAFF
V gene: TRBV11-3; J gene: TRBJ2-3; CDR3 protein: CASSFSGTGNTDTQYF
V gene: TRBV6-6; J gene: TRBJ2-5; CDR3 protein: CASSLIAEETQYF
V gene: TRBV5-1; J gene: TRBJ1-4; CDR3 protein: CASSLNREGEKLFF
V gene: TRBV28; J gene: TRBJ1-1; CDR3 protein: CASSLWGGETFF
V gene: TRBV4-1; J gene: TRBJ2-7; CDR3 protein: CASSQGLDSGIYEQYF
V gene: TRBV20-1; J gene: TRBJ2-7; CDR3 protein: CSASGGREGHLPSYEQYF
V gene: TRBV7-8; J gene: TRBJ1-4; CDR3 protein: CASSTPGQGATNEKLFF
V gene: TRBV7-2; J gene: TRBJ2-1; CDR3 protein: CASSLESDRSISYNEQFF
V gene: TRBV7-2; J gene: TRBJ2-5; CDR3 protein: CASSLVGTGGLGAQYF
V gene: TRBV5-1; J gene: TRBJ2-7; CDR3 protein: CASSSAGLAGAGYEQYF
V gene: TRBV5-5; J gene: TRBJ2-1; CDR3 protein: CASSLVLAGVREQFF
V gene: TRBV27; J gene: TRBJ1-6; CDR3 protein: CASSFTGGNSPLHF
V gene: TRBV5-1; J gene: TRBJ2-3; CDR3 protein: CASSFAASGRKDTQYF
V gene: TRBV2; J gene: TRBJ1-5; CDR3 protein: CASSGGRGGNQPQHF
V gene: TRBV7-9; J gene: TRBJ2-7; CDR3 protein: CASSLVLGQGGEQYF
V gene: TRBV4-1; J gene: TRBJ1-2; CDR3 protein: CASSLREQGSYGYTF
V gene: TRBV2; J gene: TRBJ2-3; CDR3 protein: CASSGGAGATDTQYF
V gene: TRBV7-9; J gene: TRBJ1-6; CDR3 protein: CASSLDSKNSPLHF
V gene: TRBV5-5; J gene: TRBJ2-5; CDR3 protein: CASSGGTGRQETQYF
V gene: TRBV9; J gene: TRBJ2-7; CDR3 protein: CASINQDSEQYF